The entry below describes one TCR beta chain. The antigen remains undetermined. The sample comes from a study of long-term antiretroviral therapy in people with HIV. Study-wide findings and caveats: Increased diversity was seen after ART, yet it remained lower than in transplant donor controls. Drawn between about 2004 and 2018, the blood was possibly obtained under older ART regimens.

This CDR3 is 15 amino acids long. Trimming removed 7 bases at V and 0 bases at J, with 16 bases between. Germline CDR1 MNHNS, CDR2 SASEGT. The libraries were made with immunoSEQ v3.0 at survey level. Sequencing was intended to reach roughly 40,000-50,000 T-cell genomes per sample. The table came from immunoSEQ multiplex PCR; TCRdb's copy has only in-frame clones and leaves some out. The sample lists approximately 31,000 clones, around 97% occurring once. Treatment locations for all participants with HIV were in the United States. This chain connects TRBV6-1 to TRBJ2-7; D is uncertain. The receptor was isolated from a man younger than 45 with HIV. Sequencing used unsorted PBMCs, obtained 6.9 years after starting antiretroviral therapy. CDR3: CASKEDYGYSYEQYF. CDR3 sequence (DNA): TGTGCCAGCAAAGAGGATTACGGGTACTCCTACGAGCAGTACTTC.